This TCR beta chain stems from a study of immune characteristics of hereditary and idiopathic chronic pancreatitis. Study-level findings and limits: Controls had less diverse, more clonal TCRbeta repertoires than both pancreatitis groups.

Method: immunoSEQ multiplex PCR; TCRdb's copy keeps in-frame clones and lacks some. Here the sample spans 1,500 to 2,000 clones, about 77% being singletons. Turning to this clone: Its antigen remains unidentified.

The pancreas tissue came from patients undergoing total pancreatectomy with islet autotransplantation. Included chronic pancreatitis patients had no known history of diabetes. The source material was pancreas tissue with hereditary chronic pancreatitis. This TCR derives from a human donor with chronic pancreatitis.

CDR3 DNA sequence: TGTGCCAGCAGCTGGGGGAGCACAGATACGCAGTATTTT. This translates into CASSWGSTDTQYF. The chain employs TRBV5-6 and TRBJ2-3, with D tentatively TRBD1 or TRBD2 (5 bases each). The germline V gene has CDR1 SGHDT and CDR2 YYEEEE. The CDR3 sequence is 13 residues long. Trimming took off 3 bases at V and 0 bases at J, with 5 bases between the two ends.